This section outlines one T cell receptor (beta chain) sequence together with its context. Its antigen has not been determined. No much larger clone is present one base from it, and per-base qualities are unavailable. The germline V gene (reference sequence) gives CDR1 as LNHDA and CDR2 as SQIVND. The CDR3 runs 15 amino acids, cysteine and phenylalanine included. Solely the CDR3 DNA is kept, with 45 bases framed from the first base. The trim is 2 bases for V and 3 bases for J, with a gap of 11 bases between the germline ends. The study profiled bulk TCR beta-chain repertoires in matched peripheral blood, tumor and adjacent normal breast tissue taken from more than 15 patients with early-stage breast cancer. Before surgery, about 4.5-11 mL of whole blood was collected into EDTA tubes and then processed within 2 hours. Peripheral blood mononuclear cells were isolated by Ficoll-Paque centrifugation in SepMate-50 tubes. PBMCs were cryopreserved in aliquots of about 2 to 4 million cells in roughly 90% FBS with around 10% DMSO and kept in liquid nitrogen. The Qiagen AllPrep DNA/RNA Mini kit was used for genomic DNA extraction.

These data come from a study of early stage breast cancer tumors (TCRdb year 2017). Context from the whole study: Of the roughly 15 invasive breast tumors, approximately 11 were found to be estrogen receptor-positive, progesterone receptor-positive and HER2-negative. About 65% of the 12 ER+/PR+/HER2- tumors were invasive ductal carcinomas, while the other four were invasive lobular carcinomas. A read coverage of roughly 10-fold per sample was achieved on average. The samples as a whole yielded under 3,500,000 detected templates, corresponding to roughly 1 million unique clonotypes.

The paper's findings and limits, for the study overall: Chain pairing and functional markers such as CD4, CD8 and FOXP3 were not captured by bulk genomic DNA sequencing of unsorted cells. The small cohort size prevented analysis by tumor subtype. Enriched TCRB sequences shared across patients were found to be mostly commonly generated sequences that were unlikely to play an important role in the tumor microenvironment. Repertoires from blood and normal breast were more alike than repertoires from blood and tumor, and in about 85% of the 16 patients, comparing each tissue with blood separated tumor from normal. Compared with adjacent normal breast tissue, tumors had around 2.5-fold higher T cell density and higher clonality.

Each sample was amplified as two independent genomic DNA replicates: roughly 0.5 ug for blood and roughly 1.4 ug for tumor or normal breast. TCRB sequencing of genomic DNA was carried out with the ImmunoSeq Intro kit according to the manufacturer's instructions. Multiplex PCR was run for roughly 29 cycles using proprietary primers and spike-in control sequences for absolute quantification. Single-end 150-bp reads were used to sequence an 87-bp fragment spanning the CDR3 plus the flanking V and J genes. Each lane of an Illumina MiSeq running version 3.0 chemistry carried seven multiplexed samples, with two replicates apiece. Per the authors' processing: Raw data were processed with the vendor's proprietary pipeline, and both replicates were merged into a single result per sample. To define clonotypes, the study grouped productive rearrangements that shared the V-gene family, CDR3 amino acid sequence and J-gene segment. To compute clonality, the normalized Shannon entropy (Pielou evenness) of TCRB abundances was subtracted from 1. T cell density was estimated by dividing total templates by the number of input cells inferred from the DNA input amount. Total repertoire diversity and clonality were estimated with Recon using default parameters. Clonotypes with over 0.1% abundance in tumor and at least 32-fold higher abundance in tumor than in normal breast were defined as tumor-enriched. TCRdb re-hosts the immuneACCESS table, in-frame sequences only. Its copies lack some clones; in the studies checked, an unresolved V gene accounts for under half of them, and the cause for the rest is not known. D and trimming were read from the DNA, whereas the V and J calls and clone size are those reported in that table. The sample has about 63,000 clones on record, about 83% of them singletons. Clones ranked in the top ten supply approximately 3% of the sample.

This sequence uses TRBV19 and TRBJ2-1; a weak D assignment points to TRBD2 (6 bases agree). Sample: blood. The source is a person under 45 with breast cancer. CDR3 reads: CASSIWGEDYNEQFF. The DNA is TGTGCCAGTAGTATATGGGGGGAGGACTACAATGAGCAGTTCTTC.